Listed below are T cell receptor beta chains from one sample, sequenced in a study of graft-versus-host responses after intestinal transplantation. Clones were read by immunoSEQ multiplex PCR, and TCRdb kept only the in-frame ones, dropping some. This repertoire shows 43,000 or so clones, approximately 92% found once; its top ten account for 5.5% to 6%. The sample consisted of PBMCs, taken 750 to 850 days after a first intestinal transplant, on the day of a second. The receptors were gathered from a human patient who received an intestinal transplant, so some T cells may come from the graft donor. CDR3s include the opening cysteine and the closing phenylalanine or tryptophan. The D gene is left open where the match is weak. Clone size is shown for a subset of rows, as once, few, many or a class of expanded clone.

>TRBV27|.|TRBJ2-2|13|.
CASSPLAAGELFF
TGTGCCAGCAGTCCCTTAGCAGCCGGGGAGCTGTTTTTT
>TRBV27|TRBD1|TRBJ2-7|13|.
CASWAGGFDEQYF
TGTGCCAGCTGGGCAGGGGGCTTTGACGAGCAGTACTTC
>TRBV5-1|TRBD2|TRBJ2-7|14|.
CASTTGLAGYEQYF
TGCGCCAGCACTACTGGACTAGCGGGCTACGAGCAGTACTTC
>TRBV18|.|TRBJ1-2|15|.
CASSPAPDSLRGYTF
TGTGCCAGCTCACCAGCTCCTGACTCGCTCAGGGGCTACACCTTC
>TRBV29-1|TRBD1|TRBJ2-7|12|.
CSVGTGAYEQYF
TGCAGCGTCGGGACAGGGGCCTACGAGCAGTACTTC
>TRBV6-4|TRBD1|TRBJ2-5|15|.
CAGSDSTGGQETQYF
TGTGCCGGCAGTGACTCGACAGGGGGCCAAGAGACCCAGTACTTC
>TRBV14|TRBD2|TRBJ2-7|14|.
CASSHLAAPYEQYF
TGTGCCAGCAGCCACCTAGCGGCCCCCTACGAGCAGTACTTC
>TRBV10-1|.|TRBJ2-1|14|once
CASSDRAPRDEQFF
TGCGCCAGCAGTGATAGGGCTCCCCGGGATGAGCAGTTCTTC
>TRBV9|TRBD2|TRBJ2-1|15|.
CASSVTSGTNNEQFF
TGTGCCAGCAGCGTGACTAGCGGGACAAACAATGAGCAGTTCTTC
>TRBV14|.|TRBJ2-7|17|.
CASSQAVAEASFMEQYF
TGTGCCAGCAGCCAAGCGGTAGCGGAGGCTTCTTTTATGGAGCAGTACTTC
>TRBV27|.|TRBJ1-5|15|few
CASSLGGDYNQPQHF
TGTGCCAGCAGTTTGGGGGGGGATTACAATCAGCCCCAGCATTTT
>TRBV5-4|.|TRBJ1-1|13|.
CASSYQMNTEAFF
TGTGCCAGCAGCTACCAGATGAACACTGAAGCTTTCTTT
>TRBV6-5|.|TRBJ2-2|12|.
CASKVLPGELFF
TGTGCCAGTAAGGTGCTTCCCGGGGAGCTGTTTTTT
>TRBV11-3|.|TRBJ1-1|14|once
CASSLGRENTEAFF
TGTGCCAGCAGCTTAGGTAGGGAGAACACTGAAGCTTTCTTT
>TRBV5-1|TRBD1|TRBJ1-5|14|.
CASSLEGGLGPQHF
TGCGCCAGCAGCTTGGAAGGGGGCCTGGGGCCCCAGCATTTT
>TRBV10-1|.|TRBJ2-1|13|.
CASQNDRSNEQFF
TGCGCCAGCCAAAATGACAGAAGCAATGAGCAGTTCTTC
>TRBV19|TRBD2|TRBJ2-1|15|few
CASSMGLAGVDEQFF
TGTGCCAGTAGTATGGGACTAGCGGGAGTCGATGAGCAGTTCTTC
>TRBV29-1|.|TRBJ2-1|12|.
CSVVKGINEQFF
TGCAGCGTTGTGAAGGGAATTAATGAGCAGTTCTTC